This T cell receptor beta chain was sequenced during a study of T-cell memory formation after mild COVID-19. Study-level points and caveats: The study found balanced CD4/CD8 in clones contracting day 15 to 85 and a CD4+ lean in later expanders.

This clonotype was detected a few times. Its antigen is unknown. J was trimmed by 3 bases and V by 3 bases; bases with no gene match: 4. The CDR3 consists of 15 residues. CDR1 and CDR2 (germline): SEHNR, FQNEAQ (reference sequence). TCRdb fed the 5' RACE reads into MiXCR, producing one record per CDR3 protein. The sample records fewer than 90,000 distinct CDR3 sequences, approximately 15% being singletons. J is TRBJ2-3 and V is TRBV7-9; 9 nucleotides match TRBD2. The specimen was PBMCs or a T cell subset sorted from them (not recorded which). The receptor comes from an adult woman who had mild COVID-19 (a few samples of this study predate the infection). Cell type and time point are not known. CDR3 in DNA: TGTGCCAGCAGCTTCCGGACTAGCGAGACAGATACGCAGTATTTT. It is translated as CASSFRTSETDTQYF.